This T cell receptor (beta chain) was identified during a study of vaccination and CD4 T cells after COVID-19. Whole-study context: Convalescent persons amounted to six males plus four females, two of whom were Hispanic. Overlapping spike peptides of SARS-CoV-2, HCoV-NL63, HCoV-OC43 and HCoV-229E were used, and cells were stimulated with them.

Treatment defined: approximately 10-day PBMC culture with coronavirus spike peptide pools or control peptides (ViraFEST assay). In its sample, this clonotype was seen once. Its antigen is not identified. Oncomine TCR Beta short-read sequencing was applied to DNA from cultured CD4+ T cells. Someone extracted genomic DNA from cultured CD4+ T cells. TCRdb reanalysed the PCR reads using MiXCR and keeps one entry per CDR3 protein. The sample holds more than 7,000 distinct CDR3 sequences, approximately 60% seen once. V lost 3 bases to trimming and J lost 8 bases, with 11 bases between them. This CDR3 region has 12 residues. Germline CDR1 and CDR2: SGDLS and YYNGEE. General study points: Only relatively few convalescent patients were studied, and early post-infection timepoints were not analyzed.

Source: cultured CD4+ T cells from blood, taken after SARS-CoV-2 vaccination. The receptor was derived from a human donor with COVID-19. This rearrangement joins TRBV9 to TRBJ1-2; D is uncertain. The CDR3 here is CASSARTGGYTF. The DNA for the CDR3 is TGTGCCAGCAGCGCCCGGACGGGGGGCTACACCTTC.